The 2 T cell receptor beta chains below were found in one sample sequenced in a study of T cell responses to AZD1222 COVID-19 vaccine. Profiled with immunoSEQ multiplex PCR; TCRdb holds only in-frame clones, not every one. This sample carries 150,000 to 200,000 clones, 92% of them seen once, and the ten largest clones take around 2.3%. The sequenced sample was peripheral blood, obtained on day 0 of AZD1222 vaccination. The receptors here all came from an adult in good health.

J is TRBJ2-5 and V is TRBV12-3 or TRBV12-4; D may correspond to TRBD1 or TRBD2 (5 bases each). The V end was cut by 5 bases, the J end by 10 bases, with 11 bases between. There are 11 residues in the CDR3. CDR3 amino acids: CASSNRDRQYF. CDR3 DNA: TGTGCCAGCAGTAACCGGGACCGCCAGTACTTC.

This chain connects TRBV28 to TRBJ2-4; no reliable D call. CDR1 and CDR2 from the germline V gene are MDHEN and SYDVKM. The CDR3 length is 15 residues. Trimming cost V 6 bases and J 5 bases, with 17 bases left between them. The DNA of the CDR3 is TGTGCCAGCAGCCCCGTACCGACTGTCCAAAACATTCAGTACTTC. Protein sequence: CASSPVPTVQNIQYF. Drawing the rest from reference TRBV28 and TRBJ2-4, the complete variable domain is DVKVTQSSRYLVKRTGEKVFLECVQDMDHENMFWYRQDPGLGLRLIYFSYDVKMKEKGDIPEGYSVSREKKERFSLILESASTNQTSMYLCASSPVPTVQNIQYFGAGTRLSVL.